This T cell receptor beta chain was identified during a study of PD-1 blockade in classical Hodgkin lymphoma. General observations from the study: In CD4+ cells, TCR diversity went up significantly by C4D1, but in CD8+ cells it did not. Newly diagnosed and completely responding patients shared comparable baseline diversity. Relative to healthy donors, newly diagnosed patients reportedly had lower baseline TCR diversity, which was reported as lower still in relapsed/refractory patients.

The germline V gene encodes CDR1 MNHEY and CDR2 SVGAGI. The CDR3 is 14 amino acids. V was cut by 6 bases and J by 4 bases, with 14 bases left in between. Profiling relied on immunoSEQ multiplex PCR, and the TCRdb table lists in-frame clones only, not all of them. The sample carries roughly 90,000 clones, 65% to 85% recorded once. The time point denotes: cycle 4 day 1 (C4D1), after 5 to 7 weeks of nivolumab. Each patient relapsed following autologous stem cell transplantation, and prior brentuximab vedotin exposure differed. Each best response was a complete response, a partial response or progressive disease. About this clone itself: The antigen remains unidentified.

The sequence was collected from a human donor with classical Hodgkin lymphoma. The chain has TRBV6-5 and TRBJ2-3; D remains unclear. The sample in question was peripheral blood mononuclear cells (PBMCs), obtained before the fourth cycle of nivolumab. CDR3 nucleotide sequence: TGTGCCAGCAGAGGTCCAAGTGGGGCAGATACGCAGTATTTT. This translates into CASRGPSGADTQYF.